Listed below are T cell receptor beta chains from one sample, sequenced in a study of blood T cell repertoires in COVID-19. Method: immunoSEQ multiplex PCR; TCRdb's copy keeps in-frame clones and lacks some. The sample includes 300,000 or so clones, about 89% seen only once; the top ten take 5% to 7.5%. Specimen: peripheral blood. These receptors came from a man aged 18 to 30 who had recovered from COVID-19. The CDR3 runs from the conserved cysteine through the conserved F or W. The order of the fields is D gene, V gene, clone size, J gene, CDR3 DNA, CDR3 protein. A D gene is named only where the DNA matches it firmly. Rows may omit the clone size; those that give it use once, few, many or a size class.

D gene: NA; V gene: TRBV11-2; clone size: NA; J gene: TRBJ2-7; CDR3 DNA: TGTGCCAGCAGCTTAGACAACTCCTACGAGCAGTACTTC; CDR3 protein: CASSLDNSYEQYF
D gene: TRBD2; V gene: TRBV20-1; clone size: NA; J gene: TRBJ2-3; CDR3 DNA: TGCAGTGCTAGTACTAGCGGTCCTAGCACAGATACGCAGTATTTT; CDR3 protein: CSASTSGPSTDTQYF
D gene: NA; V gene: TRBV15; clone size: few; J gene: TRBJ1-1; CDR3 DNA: TGTGCCACCAGCGCCCACGGGGTTGCTGAAGCTTTCTTT; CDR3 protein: CATSAHGVAEAFF
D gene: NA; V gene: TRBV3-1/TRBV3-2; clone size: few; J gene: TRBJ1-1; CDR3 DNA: TGTGCCAGCAGACCGCGGAGGGACTGGCCTGAAGCTTTCTTT; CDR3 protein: CASRPRRDWPEAFF
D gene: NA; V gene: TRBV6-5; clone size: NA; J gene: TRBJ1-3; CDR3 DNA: TGTGCCAGCCAACTTCAGGGATCTGGAAACACCATATATTTT; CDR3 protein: CASQLQGSGNTIYF
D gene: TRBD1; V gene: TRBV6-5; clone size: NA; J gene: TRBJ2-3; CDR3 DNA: TGTGCCAGCAGCCATGGACAGGGATCAGATACGCAGTATTTT; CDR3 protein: CASSHGQGSDTQYF
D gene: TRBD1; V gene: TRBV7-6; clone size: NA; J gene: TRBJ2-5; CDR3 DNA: TGTGCCAGCAGCCCCGGGACAGGGGTAGGGGAGACCCAGTACTTC; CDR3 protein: CASSPGTGVGETQYF
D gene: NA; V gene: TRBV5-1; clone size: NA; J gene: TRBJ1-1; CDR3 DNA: TGCGCCAGCAGCTTGACAGGGCCCACTGAAGCTTTCTTT; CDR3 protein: CASSLTGPTEAFF
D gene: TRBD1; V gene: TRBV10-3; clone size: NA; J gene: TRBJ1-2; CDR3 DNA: TGTGCCATCAGTCAGGACAGGGGGTCTGGCTACACCTTC; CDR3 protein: CAISQDRGSGYTF
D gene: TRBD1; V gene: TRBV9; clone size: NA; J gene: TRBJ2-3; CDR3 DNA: TGTGCCAGCAGTCAGCGATCAGGGGGTAACACAGATACGCAGTATTTT; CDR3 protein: CASSQRSGGNTDTQYF
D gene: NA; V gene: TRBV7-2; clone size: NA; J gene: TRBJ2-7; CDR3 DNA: TGTGCCAGCAGCTTAAGCTCTGGGGCAGGCTACGAGCAGTACTTC; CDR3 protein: CASSLSSGAGYEQYF